The rows below give T cell receptor beta chains drawn from one sample of a study of cytomegalovirus exposure and HLA in healthy donors. Repertoires were generated with immunoSEQ multiplex PCR, while TCRdb's copy carries only in-frame clones and drops some. This sample has over 80,000 clones, with roughly four fifths found just once. The source material was PBMCs. All receptors derive from a man younger than 40 in good health and CMV-seropositive. Both conserved end residues are part of each CDR3.

V: TRBV10-3
J: TRBJ2-7
CDR3: CAISESWTGAYEQYF

V: TRBV30
J: TRBJ2-2
CDR3: CACKQARAGELFF

V: TRBV6-5
J: TRBJ1-1
CDR3: CASSYSGLRTEAFF

V: TRBV7-9
J: TRBJ1-4
CDR3: CASSAGTGVSTNEKLFF

V: TRBV4-3
J: TRBJ2-1
CDR3: CASSQGTWEARYNEQFF

V: TRBV6-1
J: TRBJ2-1
CDR3: CASRLAGGNGEQFF

V: TRBV6-5
J: TRBJ1-3
CDR3: CASSLKLPSSGNTIYF

V: TRBV5-6
J: TRBJ2-3
CDR3: CASSSLGTSGRADTQYF

V: TRBV19
J: TRBJ2-6
CDR3: CASSGGANVLTF

V: TRBV5-8
J: TRBJ2-2
CDR3: CASSRYRQGPGELFF

V: TRBV5-1
J: TRBJ2-1
CDR3: CASVLGTSVYNEQFF

V: TRBV2
J: TRBJ1-5
CDR3: CASMRGGNQSQHF

V: TRBV27
J: TRBJ2-1
CDR3: CASSLRTSGSSYNEQFF

V: TRBV18
J: TRBJ2-6
CDR3: CASSPLIQGVSGANVLTF

V: TRBV18
J: TRBJ2-7
CDR3: CASSPRQPTKQYF

V: TRBV10-1
J: TRBJ2-7
CDR3: CASSESKGEDEQYF

V: TRBV10-3
J: TRBJ2-3
CDR3: CAISELGGTDTQYF

V: TRBV5-1
J: TRBJ1-5
CDR3: CASSFLPNQPQHF

V: TRBV5-4
J: TRBJ2-5
CDR3: CASSLETGEETQYF

V: TRBV11-2
J: TRBJ1-3
CDR3: CASSLAGQGISGNTIYF

V: TRBV18
J: TRBJ1-2
CDR3: CASSPEGDINYGYTF

V: TRBV2
J: TRBJ2-2
CDR3: CASTSGLNTGELFF

V: TRBV30
J: TRBJ2-2
CDR3: CAWSHLAGSTGELFF

V: TRBV4-3
J: TRBJ2-2
CDR3: CASSQVRGLGVNTGELFF

V: TRBV5-8
J: TRBJ1-5
CDR3: CASSPGRGKHRNQPQHF

V: TRBV18
J: TRBJ2-5
CDR3: CASRPPLRGGEETQYF

V: TRBV6-4
J: TRBJ2-2
CDR3: CASSLGGRPGELFF

V: TRBV4-2
J: -
CDR3: CASSQIPGTSGYEQYF

V: TRBV6-5
J: TRBJ2-1
CDR3: CASSPRDRNFNEQFF

V: TRBV5-4
J: TRBJ1-2
CDR3: CASSFDSTYDGYTF

V: TRBV10-3
J: TRBJ1-2
CDR3: CAISEQQGDGYTF

V: TRBV19
J: TRBJ1-5
CDR3: CASSIGQGGVQPQHF

V: TRBV6-5
J: TRBJ1-6
CDR3: CASSYSFSSGSPLHF

V: TRBV5-1
J: TRBJ2-7
CDR3: CASSYGTGAYEQYF

V: TRBV4-1
J: TRBJ1-4
CDR3: CASSPTDRVVNEKLFF

V: TRBV28
J: TRBJ2-6
CDR3: CASTPWGGSYSGANVLTF

V: TRBV28
J: TRBJ1-2
CDR3: CASSLPGYGYTF

V: TRBV18
J: TRBJ2-5
CDR3: CASSPTSGIIQETQYF

V: TRBV2
J: TRBJ2-7
CDR3: CASSDEREQYF

V: TRBV7-2
J: TRBJ2-5
CDR3: CASRDRGRGRDRNQETQYF

V: TRBV5-1
J: TRBJ2-2
CDR3: CASSLSQGGTGELFF

V: TRBV19
J: TRBJ2-3
CDR3: CASSSGSHSDTQYF

V: TRBV7-2
J: TRBJ2-2
CDR3: CASSAGTANTGELFF

V: TRBV5-1
J: TRBJ2-7
CDR3: CASSLERQFIQYF

V: TRBV13
J: TRBJ1-6
CDR3: CASSPGTGDSPLHF

V: TRBV9
J: TRBJ2-1
CDR3: CASSPMDTLHEQFF